This T cell receptor beta chain was found in a study of breast tumors, draining lymph nodes, adjacent tissues. General study findings and limits: The lymph node origin of tumor T cells was framed as consistent with a hypothesis, not demonstrated. Data fit most tumor T cells coming from lymph node, expanding in tumor. Tumor TCR diversity was below lymph nodes but above nontumor tissue. Luminal-like breast cancer showed significantly higher tumor–nontumor repertoire similarity than basal-like.

This clonotype was recorded at least ten times. What it binds is unknown. In germline, CDR1 is DFQATT, CDR2 SNEGSKA (reference sequence). The CDR3 extends over 11 amino acids. Trimming removed 0 bases at V and 11 bases at J, with 8 bases between. TCRdb itself ran the multiplex PCR reads through MiXCR, one entry per CDR3 protein. The sample has around 190,000 distinct CDR3 sequences, 33% seen once. Samples came from axillary lymph nodes draining the breast cancer. The rearrangement links TRBV20-1 to TRBJ2-1; D is unclear. Sequenced: axillary lymph node tissue. The sequence was collected from a female donor with breast cancer. Some clones in this sample may be carry-over from other donors' samples. In DNA, the CDR3 is TGCAGTGCTAGAGATACGGCTCAGCAGTTCTTC. This codes for CSARDTAQQFF.